Listed here is a single T cell receptor (beta chain). TCRdb used MiXCR to reprocess the PCR reads, holding one entry per CDR3 protein. The profile shows around 480,000 distinct CDR3 sequences, over 20% of them singletons. With 1 base clipped from V and 7 bases from J, the junction kept 10 bases outside the gene matches. The CDR3 covers 16 residues. Germline V gene data show CDR1 as LGHNA and CDR2 as YSLEER. This entry comes from a study of molecular identifiers for immune sequencing clone quantification. Material for sequencing was naive CD8+ T cells from blood, with Jurkat cell RNA spiked in. Specified subset: FACS-sorted CD8+CD4-CCR7+CD45RA+ naive T cells. This sequence joins TRBV4-3 and TRBJ2-7, with TRBD2 matching over 10 bases. This sequence was found in a human donor in good health. Some libraries in this study had Jurkat cell RNA spiked in. CDR3 sequence: CASSQARLAGVGEQYF. The CDR3 nucleotides are TGCGCCAGCAGCCAAGCCAGGCTAGCGGGAGTGGGGGAGCAGTACTTC.